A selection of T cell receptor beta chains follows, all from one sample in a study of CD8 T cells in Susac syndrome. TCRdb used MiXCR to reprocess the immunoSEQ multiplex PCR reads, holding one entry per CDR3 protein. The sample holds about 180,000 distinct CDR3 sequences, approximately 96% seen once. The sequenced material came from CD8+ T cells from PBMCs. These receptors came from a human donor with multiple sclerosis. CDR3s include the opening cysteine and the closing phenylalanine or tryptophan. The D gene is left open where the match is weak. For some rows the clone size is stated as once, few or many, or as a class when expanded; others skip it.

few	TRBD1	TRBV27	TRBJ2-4	CASSLTRQGGIQYF	TGTGCCAGCAGTTTAACACGACAGGGCGGCATTCAGTACTTC
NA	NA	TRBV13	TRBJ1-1	CASSLFGGQLNTEAFF	TGTGCCAGCAGCTTATTCGGGGGGCAGTTGAACACTGAAGCTTTCTTT
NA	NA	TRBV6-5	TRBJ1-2	CASTDSGYYGYTF	TGTGCCAGCACTGATTCGGGATACTATGGCTACACCTTC
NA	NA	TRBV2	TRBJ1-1	CASLGDGNTEAFF	TGTGCCAGCTTGGGGGATGGCAACACTGAAGCTTTCTTT
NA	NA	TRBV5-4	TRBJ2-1	CASSWGPSYNEQFF	TGTGCCAGCAGCTGGGGACCTTCCTACAATGAGCAGTTCTTC
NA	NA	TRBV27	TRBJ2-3	CASSLYQNTDTQYF	TGTGCCAGCAGTTTATATCAGAACACAGATACGCAGTATTTT
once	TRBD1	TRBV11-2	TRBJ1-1	CASSYPETGILNTEAFF	TGTGCCAGCAGCTACCCTGAGACAGGGATATTAAACACTGAAGCTTTCTTT
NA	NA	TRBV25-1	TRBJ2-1	CAAGSPYNEQFF	TGTGCCGCCGGCTCTCCTTACAATGAGCAGTTCTTC
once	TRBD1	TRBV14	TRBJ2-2	CASRAGTGHPGELFF	TGTGCCAGCAGAGCCGGGACAGGGCACCCCGGGGAGCTGTTTTTT
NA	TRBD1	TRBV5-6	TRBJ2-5	CASSLLGQDQETQYF	TGTGCCAGCAGCTTGTTAGGACAGGACCAAGAGACCCAGTACTTC
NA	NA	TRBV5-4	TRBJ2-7	CASSLVYRGGKSSYEQYF	TGTGCCAGCAGCTTGGTTTACAGGGGAGGGAAGAGCTCCTACGAGCAGTACTTC
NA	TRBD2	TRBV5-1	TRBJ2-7	CASSLGVLAGGYEQYF	TGCGCCAGCAGCTTGGGGGTTCTAGCGGGAGGCTACGAGCAGTACTTC
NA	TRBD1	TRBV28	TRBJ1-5	CASSRWTGDNQPQHF	TGTGCCAGCAGCCGCTGGACAGGGGATAATCAGCCCCAGCATTTT
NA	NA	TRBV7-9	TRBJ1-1	CASSLGDWATEAFF	TGTGCCAGCAGCTTAGGGGACTGGGCCACTGAAGCTTTCTTT
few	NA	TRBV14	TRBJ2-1	CASSQGGRLPYNEQFF	TGTGCCAGCAGCCAAGGGGGGCGGCTTCCCTACAATGAGCAGTTCTTC
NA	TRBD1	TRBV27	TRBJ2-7	CASTAGGEQYF	TGTGCCAGCACGGCAGGGGGCGAGCAGTACTTC
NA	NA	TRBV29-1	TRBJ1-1	CSVVSGVGSDTEAFF	TGCAGCGTTGTTTCAGGGGTCGGGTCGGACACTGAAGCTTTCTTT
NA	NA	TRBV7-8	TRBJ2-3	CASSSGPVRDTQYF	TGTGCCAGCAGCTCCGGACCAGTCCGAGATACGCAGTATTTT
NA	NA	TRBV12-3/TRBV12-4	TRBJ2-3	CASSSPTDTQYF	TGTGCCAGCAGTTCCCCCACAGATACGCAGTATTTT
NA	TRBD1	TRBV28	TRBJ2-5	CASSLQGPGTQYF	TGTGCCAGCAGCTTACAGGGGCCCGGAACCCAGTACTTC
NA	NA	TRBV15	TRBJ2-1	CATSRPPSRGEQFF	TGTGCCACCAGCAGACCCCCGAGCCGCGGGGAGCAGTTCTTC
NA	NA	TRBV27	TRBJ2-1	CASSSLYLRETWKGDEQFF	TGTGCCAGCAGTAGCCTCTATTTGCGGGAAACCTGGAAAGGCGATGAGCAGTTCTTC
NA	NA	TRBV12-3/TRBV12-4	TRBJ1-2	CASSAGRVGYGYTF	TGTGCCAGCAGCGCCGGCAGGGTCGGCTATGGCTACACCTTC
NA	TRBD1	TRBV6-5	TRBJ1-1	CASSSTGARGPGLFF	TGTGCCAGCAGTTCCACAGGGGCCCGGGGACCCGGGCTTTTCTTT
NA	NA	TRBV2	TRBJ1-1	CASGTPGAFF	TGTGCCAGTGGGACCCCGGGGGCTTTCTTT
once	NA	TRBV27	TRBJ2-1	CASSLSGRARQFF	TGTGCCAGCAGTTTATCGGGGCGGGCTCGGCAGTTCTTC
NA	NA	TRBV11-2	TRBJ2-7	CASSSTSLPSYEQYF	TGTGCCAGCAGCTCAACAAGTCTCCCATCCTACGAGCAGTACTTC
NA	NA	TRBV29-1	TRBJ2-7	CSAAVAPSYEQYF	TGCAGCGCTGCCGTTGCCCCGTCCTACGAGCAGTACTTC
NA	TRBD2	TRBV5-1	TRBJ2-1	CASSLRLAEESSYNEQFF	TGCGCCAGCAGCCTCAGACTAGCGGAGGAGAGCTCCTACAATGAGCAGTTCTTC
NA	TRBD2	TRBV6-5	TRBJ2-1	CASSYEPSGGSYNEQFF	TGTGCCAGCAGTTACGAACCTAGCGGGGGCTCCTACAATGAGCAGTTCTTC
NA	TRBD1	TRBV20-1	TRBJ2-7	CSARWDRSYEQYF	TGCAGTGCTAGATGGGACAGGTCCTACGAGCAGTACTTC
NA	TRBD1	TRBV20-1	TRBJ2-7	CSALPGTAPYEQYF	TGCAGTGCTCTACCGGGGACAGCTCCCTACGAGCAGTACTTC
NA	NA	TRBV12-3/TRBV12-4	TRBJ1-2	CASSLEHGLYGYTF	TGTGCCAGCAGTTTAGAACACGGATTGTATGGCTACACCTTC
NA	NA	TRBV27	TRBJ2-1	CASSSSAGEQFF	TGTGCCAGCAGCTCGTCAGCAGGAGAGCAGTTCTTC
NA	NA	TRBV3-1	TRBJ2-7	CASSRAPWAYEQYF	TGTGCCAGCAGCCGTGCCCCGTGGGCCTACGAGCAGTACTTC
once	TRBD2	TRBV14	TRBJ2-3	CASSPFEAGGPDTQYF	TGTGCCAGCAGCCCGTTCGAAGCGGGGGGGCCAGATACGCAGTATTTT
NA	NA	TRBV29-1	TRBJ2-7	CSVEGFIGGNLSSYEQYF	TGCAGCGTTGAAGGTTTCATTGGGGGAAACCTTAGCTCCTACGAGCAGTACTTC
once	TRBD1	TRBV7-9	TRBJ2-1	CASQGATTYNEQFF	TGTGCCAGTCAGGGGGCAACAACATACAATGAGCAGTTCTTC
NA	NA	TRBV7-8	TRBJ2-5	CASSFGLNRPETQYF	TGTGCCAGCAGCTTCGGGCTAAACCGACCAGAGACCCAGTACTTC
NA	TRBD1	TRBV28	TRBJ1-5	CASSFGQGYQPQHF	TGTGCCAGCAGTTTCGGACAGGGATACCAGCCCCAGCATTTT
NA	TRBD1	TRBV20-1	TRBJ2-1	CSARVGTGYNEQFF	TGCAGTGCTAGAGTAGGGACAGGGTACAATGAGCAGTTCTTC
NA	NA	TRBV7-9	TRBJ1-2	CASSPGGIYGYTF	TGTGCCAGCAGCCCGGGGGGGATCTATGGCTACACCTTC
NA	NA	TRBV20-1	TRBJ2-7	CSASSSAAYEQYF	TGCAGTGCTAGTTCTAGCGCAGCCTACGAGCAGTACTTC
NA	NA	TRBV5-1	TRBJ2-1	CASSPGSSSYNEQFF	TGCGCCAGCAGCCCAGGGAGCAGCTCCTACAATGAGCAGTTCTTC
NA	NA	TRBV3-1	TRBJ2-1	CASSQGGSYNEQFF	TGTGCCAGCAGCCAGGGGGGCTCCTACAATGAGCAGTTCTTC
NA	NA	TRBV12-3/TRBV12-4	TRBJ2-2	CASSLSVTGELFF	TGTGCCAGCAGTTTATCGGTTACCGGGGAGCTGTTTTTT
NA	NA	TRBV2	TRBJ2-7	CASSEGQGWTYEQYF	TGTGCCAGCAGTGAGGGTCAGGGTTGGACCTACGAGCAGTACTTC
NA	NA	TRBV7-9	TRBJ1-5	CASSPDGRKPQHF	TGTGCCAGCAGCCCCGACGGGAGGAAGCCCCAGCATTTT
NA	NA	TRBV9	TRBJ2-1	CASSVVEGGNEQFF	TGTGCCAGCAGCGTAGTAGAAGGAGGGAATGAGCAGTTCTTC
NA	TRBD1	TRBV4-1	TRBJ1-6	CASSRITGGYSPLHF	TGCGCCAGCAGCCGCATTACAGGGGGGTATTCACCCCTCCACTTT
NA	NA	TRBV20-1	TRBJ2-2	CSASDSHTGELFF	TGCAGTGCTAGCGACAGCCACACCGGGGAGCTGTTTTTT
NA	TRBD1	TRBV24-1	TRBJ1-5	CATSGRTGKDQPQHF	TGTGCCACCAGTGGGCGGACAGGGAAAGATCAGCCCCAGCATTTT
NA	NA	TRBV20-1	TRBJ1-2	CSARWGFIGYTF	TGCAGTGCTAGGTGGGGATTCATAGGCTACACCTTC
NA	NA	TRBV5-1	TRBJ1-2	CASSFAGRNYGYTF	TGCGCCAGCAGCTTTGCCGGGAGGAACTATGGCTACACCTTC